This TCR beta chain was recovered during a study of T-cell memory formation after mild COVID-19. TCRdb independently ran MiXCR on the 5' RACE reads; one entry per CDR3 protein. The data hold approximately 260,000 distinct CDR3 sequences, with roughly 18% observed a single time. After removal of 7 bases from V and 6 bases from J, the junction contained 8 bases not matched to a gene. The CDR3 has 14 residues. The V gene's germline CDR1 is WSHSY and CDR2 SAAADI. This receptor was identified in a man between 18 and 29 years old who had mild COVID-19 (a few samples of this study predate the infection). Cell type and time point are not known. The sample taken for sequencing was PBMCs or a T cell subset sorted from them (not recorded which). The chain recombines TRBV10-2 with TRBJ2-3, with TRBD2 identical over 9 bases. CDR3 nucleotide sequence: TGCGCCAGCAAAGCTAGCGGGGATTACGATACGCAGTATTTT. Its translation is CASKASGDYDTQYF.